This record concerns one TCR beta chain sequence. Its cognate antigen is unknown. The sample belongs to a study of shared clonotypes between healthy human individuals. Study at large: Each donor's CD8 memory used one plate, CD8 naive two, each CD4 subset three.

The CDR3 loop spans 12 amino acids. Germline values: CDR1 MNHEY, CDR2 SVGAGI. Trimming pared 8 bases from V and 3 bases from J, leaving 11 bases between. Study results and limitations: Researchers sampled only blood; tissue repertoires likely differ. Richness estimates generally favored naive over memory subsets.

The method was immunoSEQ multiplex PCR; TCRdb's version includes in-frame clones alone and lacks a portion of them. The table has just over 2,000,000 clones, roughly 94% seen once; the top ten hold 0.1% to 0.15%. The clonotype originates from a man aged 18 to 30 in good health. The V and J genes are TRBV6-5 and TRBJ2-7, with no clear D. The sample was naive CD4+ T cells sorted from blood. Subset indicated: CD45RA+ positively selected. The DNA of the CDR3 is TGTGCCAGCGGCCTATTCGGCTACGAGCAGTACTTC. Protein: CASGLFGYEQYF.